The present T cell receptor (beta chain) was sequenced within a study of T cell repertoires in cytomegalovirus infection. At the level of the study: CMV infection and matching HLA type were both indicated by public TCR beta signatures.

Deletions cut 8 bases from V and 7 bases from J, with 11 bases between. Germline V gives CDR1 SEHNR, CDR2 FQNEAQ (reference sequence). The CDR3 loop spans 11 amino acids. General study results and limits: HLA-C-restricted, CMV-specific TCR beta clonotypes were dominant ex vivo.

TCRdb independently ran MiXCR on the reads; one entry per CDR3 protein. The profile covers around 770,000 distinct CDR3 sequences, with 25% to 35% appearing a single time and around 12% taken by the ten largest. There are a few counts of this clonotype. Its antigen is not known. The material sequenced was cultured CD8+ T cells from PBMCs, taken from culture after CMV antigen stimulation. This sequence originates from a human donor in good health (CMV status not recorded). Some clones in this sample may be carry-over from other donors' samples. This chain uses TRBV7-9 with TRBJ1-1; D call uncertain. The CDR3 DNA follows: TGTGCCAGCGGGGAGAGCAGTGAAGCTTTCTTT. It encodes CASGESSEAFF.